The source of this T cell receptor (beta chain) is a study of CD4 T cells in relation to SARS-CoV-2 and coronaviruses. CDR1 is MNHEY and CDR2 is SVGAGI in the germline V gene. This CDR3 is built from 11 residues. Trimming removed 3 bases at V and 4 bases at J, with 4 bases between. TCRdb's copy holds only in-frame clones and misses some; the assay was immunoSEQ multiplex PCR. Here the sample spans approximately 50,000 clones, 92% being singletons. The sequence derives from an adult with COVID-19. Input material: naive CD4+ T cells from PBMCs. Subset specified: naive CD4+ T cells isolated by negative enrichment. The chain recombines TRBV6-5 with TRBJ2-7, with unresolved D. The CDR3 is CASSYRYEQYF. In nucleotides, the CDR3 is TGTGCCAGCAGTTATAGATACGAGCAGTACTTC.